The clone carrying this T cell receptor (beta chain) was picked up a small number of times. The target antigen is unknown. The sample providers were healthy Caucasian people from Russia, aged roughly 6 to 100. Isolation recovered at least 6.5 million PBMCs from every sample. The CDR3 sequence is 14 residues long. The V end was cut by 5 bases, the J end by 2 bases, with 9 bases between. These data are taken from a study of blood T cells in healthy people across ages. Broader study findings: The authors considered diversity estimates from one million T cells to be underestimates. Across the age range, TCR beta diversity per million T cells fell in a roughly linear way.

Primed by a sample-barcoded 5' primer and a J-beta primer mix, a second PCR proceeded for about 7 to 12 cycles. TCRdb called the 5' RACE reads again in MiXCR, with one record for every CDR3 protein. The table lists fewer than 950,000 distinct CDR3 sequences, less than 70% of them singletons. This chain links TRBV12-3 or TRBV12-4 with TRBJ2-2; D call uncertain. Sequenced input: blood. The TCR was taken from an elderly man in good health. The CDR3 DNA reads as TGTGCCAGCAGTCCGCAGGAAAACACCGGGGAGCTGTTTTTT. This gives the protein CASSPQENTGELFF.